This T cell receptor beta chain was profiled in a study of T-cell memory formation after mild COVID-19. Across the whole study: Clusters of TCRs were largely donor specific.

Study findings and constraints: The CD4+ clones that contracted clustered mainly within CM and EM, and the CD8+ clones concentrated in EMRA. The finding that pre-infection memory included some responding clones suggested that cross-reactive memory joined.

In its sample, this clonotype was seen many times. Its antigen is not identified. MiXCR, applied by TCRdb to the 5' RACE reads, yields one record per CDR3 protein. The table records around 340,000 distinct CDR3 sequences, roughly 13% of them present only once. From germline, CDR1 is MNHNY and CDR2 SVGAGI (reference sequence). V was trimmed by 6 bases and J by 8 bases, leaving 13 bases between them. There are 12 residues in the CDR3. The gene calls are TRBV6-6 and TRBJ1-2; D gene unclear. This sequence was found in a young man who had mild COVID-19 (a few samples of this study predate the infection). Cell type and time point are not known. The specimen sequenced was PBMCs or a T cell subset sorted from them (not recorded which). The CDR3, as DNA: TGTGCCAGCAGCCTGGCGGAAGTGGGCTACACCTTC. Residues: CASSLAEVGYTF.